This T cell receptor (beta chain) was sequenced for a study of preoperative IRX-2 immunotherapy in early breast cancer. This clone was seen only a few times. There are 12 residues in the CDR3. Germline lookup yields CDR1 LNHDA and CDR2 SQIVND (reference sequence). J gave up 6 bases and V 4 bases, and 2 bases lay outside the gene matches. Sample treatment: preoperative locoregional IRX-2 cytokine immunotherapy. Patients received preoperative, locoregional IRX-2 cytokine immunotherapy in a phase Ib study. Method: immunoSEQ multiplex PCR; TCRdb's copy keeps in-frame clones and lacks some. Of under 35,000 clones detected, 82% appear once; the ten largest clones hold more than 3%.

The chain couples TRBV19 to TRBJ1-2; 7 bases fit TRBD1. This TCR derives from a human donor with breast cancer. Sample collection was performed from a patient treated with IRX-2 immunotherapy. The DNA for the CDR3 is TGTGCCAGTAGTACGACAGGGCATGGCTACACCTTC. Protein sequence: CASSTTGHGYTF.